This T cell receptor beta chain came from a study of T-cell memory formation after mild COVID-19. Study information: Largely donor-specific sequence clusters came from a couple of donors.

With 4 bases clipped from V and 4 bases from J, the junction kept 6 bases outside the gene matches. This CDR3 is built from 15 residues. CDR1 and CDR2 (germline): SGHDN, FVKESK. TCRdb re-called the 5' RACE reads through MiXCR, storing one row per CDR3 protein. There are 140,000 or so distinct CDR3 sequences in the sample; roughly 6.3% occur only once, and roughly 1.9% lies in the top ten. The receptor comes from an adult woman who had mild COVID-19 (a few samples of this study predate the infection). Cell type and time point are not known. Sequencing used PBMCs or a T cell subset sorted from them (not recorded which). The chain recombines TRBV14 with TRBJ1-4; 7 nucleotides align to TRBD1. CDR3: CASSLQRDSNEKLFF. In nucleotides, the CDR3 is TGTGCCAGCAGCCTCCAGCGGGACAGTAATGAAAAACTGTTTTTT.